The 5 T cell receptor beta chains listed next were all sequenced from one sample in a study of beta chain features in type 1 diabetes. The study's findings and limits: In all four CD4+ subsets, TCRB CDR3 length was significantly, moderately reduced in type 1 diabetes.

The study reverse transcribed the entire isolated RNA, so it sequenced expressed TCRB transcripts. Using immunoSEQ multiplex PCR, the repertoire was profiled, and TCRdb retains in-frame clones only, with some absent. The sample lists about 660,000 clones; more than 13% were seen once. These receptors have no identified antigens. The specimen was naive CD4+ T cells from blood. These receptors originate from a young man with type 1 diabetes.

The CDR3 sequence is CASSVVWEGEQYF. The CDR3 DNA follows: TGTGCCAGCAGTGTTGTATGGGAGGGGGAGCAGTACTTC. The chain joins TRBV2 to TRBJ2-7; 7 nucleotides agree with TRBD2. From germline, CDR1 is SNHLY and CDR2 FYNNEI. V trimming: 4 bases; J trimming: 7 bases; junction bases outside the gene matches: 7. The CDR3 is 13 amino acids. Based on the CDR3 plus reference TRBV2 and TRBJ2-7, the full variable domain is EPEVTQTPSHQVTQMGQEVILRCVPISNHLYFYWYRQILGQKVEFLVSFYNNEISEKSEIFDDQFSVERPDGSNFTLKIRSTKLEDSAMYFCASSVVWEGEQYFGPGTRLTVT.

In DNA, the CDR3 is TGTGCCAGCAGCCGCGGGCGCAATCAGCCCCAGCATTTT. This gives the protein CASSRGRNQPQHF. V gene TRBV7-2 combines with J gene TRBJ1-5; D is uncertain. The ends were cut back, 5 bases at V and 2 bases at J, with 7 bases in the middle. The CDR3 extends over 13 amino acids. The V gene's germline CDR1 is SGHTA and CDR2 FQGNSA.

This chain links TRBV5-4 with TRBJ2-1; 9 bases match TRBD2. The CDR3 runs to 14 residues. The V gene end was trimmed by 3 bases and the J gene end by 8 bases; junction bases not matched to a gene: 6. Germline values: CDR1 SGHNT, CDR2 YYREEE (reference sequence). As DNA, the CDR3 is TGTGCCAGCAGCTCCGGGACTAGCAGCGATGAGCAGTTCTTC. Its protein is CASSSGTSSDEQFF.

The rearrangement joins TRBV5-1 to TRBJ2-1, with 7 positions matching TRBD2. The CDR3 loop spans 17 amino acids. Germline CDR1 SGHRS, CDR2 YFSETQ. Trimming cost V 4 bases and J 8 bases; bases outside gene matches: 18. CDR3 sequence (DNA): TGCGCCAGCAGCCTCGGACCCGCGGGAGCCTCCTTGGATGAGCAGTTCTTC. Translated, it gives CASSLGPAGASLDEQFF. The variable domain in full, completed from reference TRBV5-1 and TRBJ2-1, reads KAGVTQTPRYLIKTRGQQVTLSCSPISGHRSVSWYQQTPGQGLQFLFEYFSETQRNKGNFPGRFSGRQFSNSRSEMNVSTLELGDSALYLCASSLGPAGASLDEQFFGPGTRLTVL.

The V gene is TRBV7-2, the J gene TRBJ2-3, with 9 positions matching TRBD1. The CDR3 spans 15 residues. V lost 2 bases to trimming and J lost 4 bases; unmatched junction nucleotides: 4. Germline V gene data show CDR1 as SGHTA and CDR2 as FQGNSA. The CDR3 loop is CASSLWDREADTQYF. CDR3 in DNA: TGTGCCAGCAGCTTATGGGACAGGGAGGCAGATACGCAGTATTTT.